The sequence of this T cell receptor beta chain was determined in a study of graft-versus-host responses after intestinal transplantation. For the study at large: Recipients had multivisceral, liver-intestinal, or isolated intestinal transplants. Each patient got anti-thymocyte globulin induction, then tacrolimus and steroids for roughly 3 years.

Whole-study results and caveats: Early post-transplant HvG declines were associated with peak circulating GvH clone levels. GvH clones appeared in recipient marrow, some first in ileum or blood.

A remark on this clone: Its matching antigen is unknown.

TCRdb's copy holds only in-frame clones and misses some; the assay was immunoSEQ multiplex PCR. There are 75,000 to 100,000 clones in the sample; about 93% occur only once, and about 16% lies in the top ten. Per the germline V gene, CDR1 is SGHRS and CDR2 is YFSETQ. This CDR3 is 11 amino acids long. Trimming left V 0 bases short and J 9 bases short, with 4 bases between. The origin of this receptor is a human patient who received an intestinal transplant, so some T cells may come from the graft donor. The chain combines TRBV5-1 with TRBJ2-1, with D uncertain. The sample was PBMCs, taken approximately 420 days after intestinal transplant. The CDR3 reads CASSLELEQFF. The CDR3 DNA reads TGCGCCAGCAGCTTGGAACTTGAGCAGTTCTTC.